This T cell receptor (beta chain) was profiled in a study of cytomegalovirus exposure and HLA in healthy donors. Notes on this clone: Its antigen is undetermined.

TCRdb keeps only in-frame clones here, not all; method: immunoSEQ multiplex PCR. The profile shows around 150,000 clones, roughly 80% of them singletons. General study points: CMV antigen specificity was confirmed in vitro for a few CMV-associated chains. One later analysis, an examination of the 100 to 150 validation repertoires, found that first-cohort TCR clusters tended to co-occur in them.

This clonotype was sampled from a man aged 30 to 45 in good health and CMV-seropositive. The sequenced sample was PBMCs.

CDR3 in DNA: TGCGCCAGCAGCACCGCGGGACAGGGAGAAGAGACCCAGTACTTC. It is translated as CASSTAGQGEETQYF. This sequence joins TRBV5-1 and TRBJ2-5; 9 bases fit TRBD1. The CDR3 runs to 15 residues. Germline assignment: CDR1 SGHRS and CDR2 YFSETQ. Unmatched junction bases numbered 7, after V lost 4 bases and J lost 3 bases.